This paragraph covers one TCR beta chain sequence. Sequencing was performed with immunoSEQ multiplex PCR; in TCRdb, only in-frame clones are kept and a portion is missing. Of about 76,000 clones in the sample, roughly 81% are singletons; the top ten hold about 10%. The CDR3 covers 13 residues. With 8 bases clipped from V and 3 bases from J, the junction kept 6 bases outside the gene matches. Germline assignment: CDR1 SNHLY and CDR2 FYNNEI. These data come from a study of blood T cell repertoires in COVID-19. Study summary: Acute and convalescent COVID-19 specimens originated in the United States, Italy and Spain.

This chain joins TRBV2 and TRBJ1-1; 7 nucleotides align to TRBD1. What was sequenced was peripheral blood. The TCR comes from a man in his fifties or sixties with COVID-19, enrolled during active disease. CDR3 in amino acids: CASHDRVDTEAFF. The CDR3 region has the DNA TGTGCCAGCCACGACAGGGTGGACACTGAAGCTTTCTTT.